A single sample is the source of the 19 T cell receptor beta chains below, sequenced in a study of cytomegalovirus exposure and HLA in healthy donors. Sequenced by immunoSEQ multiplex PCR; TCRdb stores in-frame clones only, minus some. The profile shows under 95,000 clones, roughly 95% of them singletons. The material sequenced was PBMCs. Receptors originate from a woman between 18 and 30 years old in good health and CMV-seropositive.

The rearrangement joins TRBV14 to TRBJ2-7, with 7 bases identical to TRBD1. Germline CDR1 is SGHDN and CDR2 is FVKESK. There are 14 residues in the CDR3. The V segment lost 5 bases and the J segment 7 bases; nucleotides outside the gene matches: 11. The CDR3 DNA reads as TGTGCCAGCAGCGCGGACAGGACTCCCCTGGAGCAGTACTTC. Amino acid sequence: CASSADRTPLEQYF. Full variable domain (missing parts from reference TRBV14 and TRBJ2-7): EAGVTQFPSHSVIEKGQTVTLRCDPISGHDNLYWYRRVMGKEIKFLLHFVKESKQDESGMPNNRFLAERTGGTYSTLKVQPAELEDSGVYFCASSADRTPLEQYFGPGTRLTVT.

J is TRBJ1-5 and V is TRBV30; possibly TRBD1 for D (5 bases). CDR1 and CDR2 from the germline V gene are GTSNPN and SVGIG (reference sequence). Trimming took 5 bases from V and 6 from J, leaving 17 bases between them. This CDR3 is 14 amino acids long. The CDR3 region is CAWAPGREGQPQHF. As DNA, the CDR3 is TGTGCCTGGGCCCCGGGCAGGGAAGGTCAGCCCCAGCATTTT.

The rearrangement joins TRBV19 to TRBJ2-3; 12 nucleotides line up with TRBD2. The CDR3 consists of 21 residues. Germline assignment: CDR1 LNHDA and CDR2 SQIVND (reference sequence). Trimming at V came to 1 base and at J to 3 bases, leaving 17 bases not matched to a gene. The CDR3 coding sequence is TGTGCCAGTAGTATAGCTCAGACTAGCGGGAGCATCGAAGCACAGACAGATACGCAGTATTTT. Its translation: CASSIAQTSGSIEAQTDTQYF.

This chain joins TRBV5-1 and TRBJ2-1; the D gene is possibly TRBD2 (7 bases). The length of the CDR3 is 15 residues. Germline loops: CDR1 SGHRS, CDR2 YFSETQ. V lost 5 bases to trimming and J lost 4 bases, with 16 bases between them. The CDR3 DNA is TGCGCCAGCAGTTTCGCGGGGGCTCAGTACAATGAGCAGTTCTTC. As protein: CASSFAGAQYNEQFF.

The chain employs TRBV9 and TRBJ1-1; D unresolved. The CDR3 runs to 13 residues. Germline assignment: CDR1 SGDLS and CDR2 YYNGEE. V lost 0 bases and J lost 8, with 11 bases in between. The CDR3 region is CASSVEMGSEAFF. The CDR3 DNA sequence: TGTGCCAGCAGCGTAGAAATGGGCAGCGAAGCTTTCTTT.

The V gene is TRBV6-1, the J gene TRBJ2-7; 9 bases are a match to TRBD1. The CDR3 covers 14 residues. Germline lookup yields CDR1 MNHNS and CDR2 SASEGT. Trimming took 8 bases from V and 1 from J; bases not matched to a gene: 6. CDR3 amino acids: CASGDRGESYEQYF. CDR3 bases: TGTGCCAGCGGAGACAGGGGGGAGTCCTACGAGCAGTACTTC.

The chain combines TRBV7-9 with TRBJ1-4; the D is unclear. Germline assignment: CDR1 SEHNR and CDR2 FQNEAQ (reference sequence). Between the trimmed V and J ends, which lost 5 bases and 8 bases, there was a span of 15 bases. This CDR3 contains 14 residues. The CDR3, as DNA: TGTGCCAGCAGCCCTCTGGACTATAGCGAAAAACTGTTTTTT. Translation: CASSPLDYSEKLFF.

V gene TRBV29-1 combines with J gene TRBJ1-2; D possibly corresponds to TRBD1 (5 bases). CDR3 size: 13 residues. V shed 6 bases and J shed 2 bases, with 13 bases lying between them. Looked up from germline, CDR1 is SQVTM and CDR2 is ANQGSEA. In DNA form, the CDR3 reads TGCAGCGTGACGCGCACAGGCAACTATGGCTACACCTTC. Translating it yields CSVTRTGNYGYTF.

This chain links TRBV7-9 with TRBJ2-7; D is ambiguous. The germline V and J ends were trimmed by 5 bases and 2 bases, with 7 bases remaining between them. The CDR3 extends over 12 amino acids. Looked up from germline, CDR1 is SEHNR and CDR2 is FQNEAQ (reference sequence). CDR3 in DNA: TGTGCCAGCAGCCAAGCCGCCTACGAGCAGTACTTC. Translation: CASSQAAYEQYF.

The chain couples TRBV10-3 to TRBJ1-1; 8 nucleotides agree with TRBD1. The CDR3 spans 15 residues. After removal of 4 bases from V and 1 base from J, the junction contained 5 bases not matched to a gene. From germline, CDR1 is ENHRY and CDR2 SYGVKD. CDR3 coding DNA: TGTGCCATCAGTGCGCAAGGACAGGGGAACACTGAAGCTTTCTTT. As protein: CAISAQGQGNTEAFF.

Only one count was recorded for this clone. The rearrangement links TRBV7-2 to TRBJ2-5, with 10 positions matching TRBD1. The J segment lost 5 bases and the V segment lost 3 bases, leaving 12 bases of the junction unmatched. The CDR3 totals 17 residues. Germline CDR1 is SGHTA and CDR2 is FQGNSA. CDR3 DNA sequence: TGTGCCAGCAGCTTGCCCGGGACAGGGGCCCCTTCTGAGACCCAGTACTTC. This codes for CASSLPGTGAPSETQYF.

The V call is TRBV7-9, the J call TRBJ2-1; 7 bases match TRBD2. Losses at the gene ends were 10 bases for V and 6 bases for J; bases not matched to a gene: 9. CDR1 SEHNR and CDR2 FQNEAQ come from the germline V gene (reference sequence). CDR3 length: 13 residues. DNA for the CDR3: TGTGCCACCATGAGGGAGGGTATCAATGAGCAGTTCTTC. It specifies CATMREGINEQFF.

This rearrangement joins TRBV7-9 to TRBJ1-1; the match to TRBD1 covers 7 bases. Trimming removed 3 bases from V and 1 base from J; junction bases left unmatched: 5. The CDR3 spans 15 residues. Germline V CDR1 and CDR2: SEHNR, FQNEAQ (reference sequence). Written as DNA, the CDR3 is TGTGCCAGCAGCTTGTTGACAGGGTGGAACACTGAAGCTTTCTTT. It yields the protein CASSLLTGWNTEAFF.

The chain recombines TRBV27 with TRBJ2-5; 7 positions match TRBD2. V was clipped by 0 bases and J by 4 bases; unmatched bases: 5. Germline V gene data show CDR1 as MNHEY and CDR2 as SMNVEV (reference sequence). The CDR3 contains 15 residues. CDR3 region: CASSLSGWGGETQYF. CDR3 nucleotides: TGTGCCAGCAGTTTATCCGGATGGGGGGGAGAGACCCAGTACTTC.

The gene calls are TRBV5-1 and TRBJ2-5; 12 bases agree with TRBD2. V gave up 5 bases and J gave up 1 base; unmatched junction bases: 0. The CDR3 runs 14 residues. The germline V gene has CDR1 SGHRS and CDR2 YFSETQ. The CDR3 here is CASRTSGGQETQYF. The CDR3 DNA sequence: TGCGCCAGCAGGACTAGCGGGGGCCAAGAGACCCAGTACTTC.

J is TRBJ2-7 and V is TRBV27; 7 nucleotides match TRBD1. Germline V gene data show CDR1 as MNHEY and CDR2 as SMNVEV (reference sequence). This CDR3 has 13 residues. Unmatched junction bases numbered 1, after V lost 3 bases and J lost 2 bases. CDR3 sequence: CASSFGQAYEQYF. The DNA for the CDR3 is TGTGCCAGCAGTTTTGGACAGGCCTACGAGCAGTACTTC.

The rearrangement uses TRBV11-1 and TRBJ1-1, with 7 bases lining up with TRBD1. V lost 5 bases and J lost 11; bases outside the gene matches: 8. This CDR3 comprises 12 residues. Germline V gene sequence: CDR1 SGHAT, CDR2 FQDESV (reference sequence). Written as DNA, the CDR3 is TGTGCCAGCAGCCGAACAGGGGTTGAGGCTTTCTTT. As protein: CASSRTGVEAFF.

The chain recombines TRBV2 with TRBJ1-2; the match to TRBD1 covers 8 bases. The CDR3 runs 14 residues. Germline V gene sequence: CDR1 SNHLY, CDR2 FYNNEI. The trim removed 2 bases at V and 5 bases at J, leaving 4 bases unmatched. This chain's CDR3 is CASSEQGALYGYTF. The DNA for the CDR3 is TGTGCCAGCAGTGAACAGGGGGCTCTGTATGGCTACACCTTC.

This chain links TRBV6-5 with TRBJ2-1, with 8 bases that match TRBD1. The CDR3 spans 11 residues. CDR1 and CDR2 from the germline V gene are MNHEY and SVGAGI. Trimming removed 8 bases from V and 6 bases from J; junction bases left unmatched: 0. The CDR3 DNA is TGTGCCAGCGACAGGGGCAATGAGCAGTTCTTC. Encoded protein: CASDRGNEQFF.